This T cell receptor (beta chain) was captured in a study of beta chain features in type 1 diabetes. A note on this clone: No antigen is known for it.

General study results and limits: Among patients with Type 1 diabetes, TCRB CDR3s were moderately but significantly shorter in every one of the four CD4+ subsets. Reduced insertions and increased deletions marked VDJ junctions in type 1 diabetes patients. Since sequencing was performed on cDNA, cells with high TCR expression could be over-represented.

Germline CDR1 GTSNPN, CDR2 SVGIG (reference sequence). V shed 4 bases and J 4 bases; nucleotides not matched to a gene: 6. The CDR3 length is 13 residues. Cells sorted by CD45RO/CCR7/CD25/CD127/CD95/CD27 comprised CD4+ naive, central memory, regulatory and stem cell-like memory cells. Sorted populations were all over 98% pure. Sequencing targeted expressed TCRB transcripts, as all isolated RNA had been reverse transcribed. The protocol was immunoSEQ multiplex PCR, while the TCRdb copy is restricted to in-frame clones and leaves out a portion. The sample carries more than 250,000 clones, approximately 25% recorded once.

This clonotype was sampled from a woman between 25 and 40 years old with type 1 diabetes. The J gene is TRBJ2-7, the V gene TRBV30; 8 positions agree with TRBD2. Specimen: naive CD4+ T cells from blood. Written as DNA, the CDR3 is TGTGCCTGGACCAGCGGGAGTACGTACGAGCAGTACTTC. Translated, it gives CAWTSGSTYEQYF.